This TCR beta chain emerged from a study of shared clonotypes between healthy human individuals. Across the study: The plates for each donor numbered three CD4 naive, three CD4 memory, two CD8 naive and one CD8 memory. Study observations and caveats: In general, naive subsets displayed greater estimated richness than memory subsets did.

Each PCR replicate from the sorted subsets contained about 200 ng DNA, which is 25,000 to 30,000 T cell genomes. Measured with immunoSEQ multiplex PCR; TCRdb has only the in-frame clones, and not every one. The data hold over 700,000 clones, with approximately 72% observed a single time. Turning to this clone: Its target is not known.

Germline V gene data show CDR1 as SGHRS and CDR2 as YFSETQ. V lost 0 bases, J lost 5 bases, and 16 bases lay in between. The CDR3 runs 16 residues. V is TRBV5-1 and J is TRBJ2-3, with D possibly being TRBD2 (5 bases). This sequence originates from a woman in her twenties or thirties in good health. The sample was memory CD4+ T cells sorted from blood. Subset denoted: CD45RA-negative fraction. The DNA of the CDR3 is TGCGCCAGCAGCTTGGGTCGGGGTTGGTATAGAGATACGCAGTATTTT. It codes for CASSLGRGWYRDTQYF. The full variable domain, its missing parts supplied by reference TRBV5-1 and TRBJ2-3, is KAGVTQTPRYLIKTRGQQVTLSCSPISGHRSVSWYQQTPGQGLQFLFEYFSETQRNKGNFPGRFSGRQFSNSRSEMNVSTLELGDSALYLCASSLGRGWYRDTQYFGPGTRLTVL.